These 26 T cell receptor beta chains came from one sample sequenced in a study of cytomegalovirus exposure and HLA in healthy donors. The PCR used 60 Vbeta and 13 Jbeta primers. Assay: immunoSEQ multiplex PCR; the TCRdb copy retains only in-frame clones and omits some. This sample has about 140,000 clones, with roughly three quarters found just once. Material for sequencing was PBMCs. All receptors derive from a man aged 18 to 30 in good health and CMV-seronegative.

This chain uses TRBV10-3 with TRBJ2-7; D might be TRBD2 (6 bases). The CDR3 has 15 residues. The V end was cut by 4 bases, the J end by 0 bases, with 13 bases between. Germline CDR1 is ENHRY and CDR2 is SYGVKD. The CDR3 region has the DNA TGTGCCATCAGTGTAGGACTATCGAGCTCCTACGAGCAGTACTTC. Its translation is CAISVGLSSSYEQYF.

The chain carries TRBV7-6 and TRBJ2-2; 8 bases are shared with TRBD2. The CDR3 runs to 15 residues. Trimming removed 4 bases from V and 5 bases from J; junction bases left unmatched: 6. CDR1 SGHVS and CDR2 FNYEAQ come from the germline V gene. The CDR3: CASSSKRGSTGELFF. The CDR3 DNA reads as TGTGCCAGCAGCTCTAAGCGGGGGAGTACCGGGGAGCTGTTTTTT.

This chain uses TRBV7-6 with TRBJ1-4; the D gene is possibly TRBD1 (5 bases). V lost 2 bases to trimming and J lost 8 bases, with 15 bases between them. This CDR3 spans 15 amino acids. CDR1 is SGHVS and CDR2 is FNYEAQ in the germline V gene. CDR3 nucleotide sequence: TGTGCCAGCAGCTTACAGGGTCTGACTGTGGAAAAACTGTTTTTT. Translation gives CASSLQGLTVEKLFF.

V and J are TRBV4-1 and TRBJ2-5, with 7 bases that match TRBD2. The germline V gene encodes CDR1 MGHRA and CDR2 YSYEKL. With 4 bases clipped from V and 2 bases from J, the junction kept 4 bases outside the gene matches. The CDR3 is 14 amino acids. In DNA form, the CDR3 reads TGCGCCAGCAGCCGGGAGGGGAGGCAAGAGACCCAGTACTTC. Translating gives CASSREGRQETQYF.

Remarks on this clone: No conserved phenylalanine or tryptophan ends this CDR3, so it is likely a read error. No DNA is shown, since the ends of the CDR3 on it are uncertain; the CDR3 is the one TCRdb lists. This sequence joins TRBV6-1 and TRBJ1-1; no DNA check was done on the table's D call, TRBD1. The germline V gene has CDR1 MNHNS and CDR2 SASEGT. The CDR3 comprises 13 residues, both ends counted. The CDR3: CASSQPPTGPMFC.

This clone has a handful of counts. The CDR3 DNA reads as TGCAGCGTTGTCAGGGGTCCCACTGAAGCTTTCTTT. It translates to CSVVRGPTEAFF. This rearrangement joins TRBV29-1 to TRBJ1-1; TRBD1 is a possible D gene (6 bases). V was clipped by 4 bases and J by 4 bases, with 10 bases between them. This CDR3 region has 12 residues. In germline, CDR1 is SQVTM, CDR2 ANQGSEA.

This clone is a singleton in its sample. The chain employs TRBV19 and TRBJ2-7; D is perhaps TRBD1 (7 bases). Germline assignment: CDR1 LNHDA and CDR2 SQIVND (reference sequence). The germline V and J ends were trimmed by 5 bases and 4 bases, with 15 bases remaining between them. The CDR3 sequence is 14 residues long. CDR3 sequence (DNA): TGTGCCAGTAGTGGTTCAGGGGGGTTGTACGAGCAGTACTTC. Translation gives CASSGSGGLYEQYF.

This chain uses TRBV2 with TRBJ1-1; unclear D gene. This CDR3 has 13 amino acids. The V end lost 8 bases, the J end lost 7 bases, and 17 bases lay between the germline ends. Germline lookup yields CDR1 SNHLY and CDR2 FYNNEI. CDR3 residues: CASQRAVRCEAFF. Written as DNA, the CDR3 is TGTGCCAGCCAGCGGGCCGTCCGATGTGAAGCTTTCTTT.

V gene TRBV19 combines with J gene TRBJ2-7; D is uncertain. Germline CDR1 LNHDA, CDR2 SQIVND (reference sequence). The CDR3 loop spans 12 amino acids. V was shortened by 7 bases and J by 4 bases, with 11 bases between the two germline ends. CDR3: CASNANGYEQYF. In nucleotides, the CDR3 is TGTGCCAGTAACGCCAACGGGTACGAGCAGTACTTC. Using reference TRBV19 and TRBJ2-7 for the parts outside the CDR3, the full variable domain is DGGITQSPKYLFRKEGQNVTLSCEQNLNHDAMYWYRQDPGQGLRLIYYSQIVNDFQKGDIAEGYSVSREKKESFPLTVTSAQKNPTAFYLCASNANGYEQYFGPGTRLTVT.

V usage is TRBV27 and J usage is TRBJ2-2; 7 bases are a match to TRBD1. The CDR3 is 13 amino acids. V lost 9 bases, J lost 5 bases, and 6 bases stayed unmatched. Germline V gene sequence: CDR1 MNHEY, CDR2 SMNVEV (reference sequence). CDR3 region: CASSGGRTGELFF. CDR3 nucleotides: TGTGCCAGTTCAGGGGGAAGGACCGGGGAGCTGTTTTTT.

In its sample, this clone was seen once. Here the CDR3 DNA reads TGTGCCAGCAGTTTATCTTGGGGCTCTAACTATGGCTACACCTTC. Translating it yields CASSLSWGSNYGYTF. The chain uses TRBV27 and TRBJ1-2; D is perhaps TRBD1 (5 bases). Germline lookup yields CDR1 MNHEY and CDR2 SMNVEV (reference sequence). Trimming took off 0 bases at V and 0 bases at J, with 8 bases between the two ends. The CDR3 consists of 15 residues.

This clone was counted once. The genes are TRBV11-3 and TRBJ2-1; 15 bases line up with TRBD2. The V segment lost 5 bases and the J segment 1 base; nucleotides outside the gene matches: 12. The CDR3 length is 20 residues. Germline V gene sequence: CDR1 SGHNT, CDR2 YENEEA. CDR3 protein: CASSRVGLAGGPTSYNEQFF. The CDR3 coding sequence is TGTGCCAGCAGCCGGGTGGGACTAGCGGGGGGCCCCACGTCCTACAATGAGCAGTTCTTC. Based on the CDR3 plus reference TRBV11-3 and TRBJ2-1, the full variable domain is EAGVVQSPRYKIIEKKQPVAFWCNPISGHNTLYWYLQNLGQGPELLIRYENEEAVDDSQLPKDRFSAERLKGVDSTLKIQPAELGDSAVYLCASSRVGLAGGPTSYNEQFFGPGTRLTVL.

The rearrangement joins TRBV7-3 to TRBJ2-3; possibly TRBD1 for D (5 bases). V was trimmed by 1 base and J by 2 bases, leaving 25 bases between them. From germline, CDR1 is SGHTA and CDR2 FQGTGA. There are 20 residues in the CDR3. This chain's CDR3 is CASSLSPLALVAGLTDTQYF. Here the CDR3 DNA reads TGTGCCAGCAGCTTAAGTCCGCTCGCTCTCGTGGCAGGGCTCACAGATACGCAGTATTTT.

This chain uses TRBV30 with TRBJ2-7, with 9 nucleotides matching TRBD1. CDR3 length equals 14 residues. CDR1 and CDR2 (germline): GTSNPN, SVGIG (reference sequence). Unmatched junction bases numbered 2, after V lost 0 bases and J lost 2 bases. This CDR3 reads CAWSVGQGPYEQYF. The CDR3 nucleotides read TGTGCCTGGAGTGTCGGACAGGGGCCCTACGAGCAGTACTTC.

The chain uses TRBV15 and TRBJ2-3; TRBD1 is a possible D gene (6 bases). This CDR3 has 15 amino acids. Germline lookup yields CDR1 LNHNV and CDR2 YYDKDF (reference sequence). Trimming left V 4 bases short and J 2 bases short, with 13 bases between. CDR3 nucleotides: TGTGCCACCAGCATGGACAGACCCCACACAGATACGCAGTATTTT. It translates to CATSMDRPHTDTQYF. Complete variable domain (other parts from reference TRBV15 and TRBJ2-3): DAMVIQNPRYQVTQFGKPVTLSCSQTLNHNVMYWYQQKSSQAPKLLFHYYDKDFNNEADTPDNFQSRRPNTSFCFLDIRSPGLGDTAMYLCATSMDRPHTDTQYFGPGTRLTVL.

V gene TRBV4-2 combines with J gene TRBJ1-4; the D gene is possibly TRBD1 (5 bases). With 4 bases removed from V and 7 bases from J, the gap between germline ends came to 19 bases. Germline V gene sequence: CDR1 LGHNA, CDR2 YNFKEQ. The CDR3 extends over 16 amino acids. CDR3 protein: CASSPGEGSAPEKLFF. CDR3 nucleotide sequence: TGTGCCAGCAGCCCGGGGGAAGGCAGCGCTCCTGAAAAACTGTTTTTT.

The V gene is TRBV2, the J gene TRBJ1-2; possibly TRBD1 for D (6 bases). V lost 0 bases, J lost 5 bases, and 16 bases lay in between. The CDR3 loop spans 16 amino acids. Germline V CDR1 and CDR2: SNHLY, FYNNEI. The DNA of the CDR3 is TGTGCCAGCAGTGAAGCGCTTTGGGGGCGGGTTTATGGCTACACCTTC. Amino acid sequence: CASSEALWGRVYGYTF.

The V gene is TRBV6-1, the J gene TRBJ1-5, with a tentative D call TRBD1 (6 bases). Per the germline V gene, CDR1 is MNHNS and CDR2 is SASEGT. Trimming stripped 3 bases from V and 7 bases from J, with 10 bases between. The CDR3 has 13 amino acids. The CDR3 loop is CASSDWGLQPQHF. CDR3 bases: TGTGCCAGCAGTGACTGGGGGCTCCAGCCCCAGCATTTT.

The chain links TRBV6-4 to TRBJ2-3; 10 bases align to TRBD2. CDR1 and CDR2 from the germline V gene are MRHNA and SNTAGT. V lost 3 bases, J lost 4 bases, and 7 bases stayed unmatched. The CDR3 totals 16 residues. The CDR3 loop is CASSESGSGGPDTQYF. The CDR3 DNA reads as TGTGCCAGCAGTGAGTCGGGTAGCGGGGGGCCAGATACGCAGTATTTT.

V and J are TRBV9 and TRBJ1-2, with 9 bases aligning to TRBD1. Trimming took 3 bases from V and 1 from J; bases not matched to a gene: 4. CDR1 and CDR2 (germline): SGDLS, YYNGEE. The CDR3 totals 15 residues. In DNA form, the CDR3 reads TGTGCCAGCAGCGGAACAGGGGGCCTTAACTATGGCTACACCTTC. Protein: CASSGTGGLNYGYTF.

The gene calls are TRBV4-2 and TRBJ2-2; 15 bases match TRBD2. Losses at the gene ends were 4 bases for V and 5 bases for J; bases not matched to a gene: 5. The CDR3 totals 17 residues. Germline values: CDR1 LGHNA, CDR2 YNFKEQ. The CDR3 DNA reads as TGTGCCAGCAGCCGGACTAGCGGGGGGGTGGGGACCGGGGAGCTGTTTTTT. Protein product: CASSRTSGGVGTGELFF.

The genes are TRBV2 and TRBJ2-4; D gene unclear. V shed 3 bases and J shed 0 bases, with 9 bases lying between them. This CDR3 is 15 amino acids long. Germline loops: CDR1 SNHLY, CDR2 FYNNEI. The CDR3 coding sequence is TGTGCCAGCAGTGACAGGTTGGGAGCCAAAAACATTCAGTACTTC. Protein: CASSDRLGAKNIQYF.

V usage is TRBV10-3 and J usage is TRBJ2-1; 8 positions agree with TRBD2. Germline V gene data show CDR1 as ENHRY and CDR2 as SYGVKD. Trimming took 0 bases from V and 2 from J; bases not matched to a gene: 6. The CDR3 spans 17 residues. CDR3 region: CAISESSGGGTYNEQFF. The CDR3 DNA is TGTGCCATCAGTGAGTCTTCGGGGGGGGGCACCTACAATGAGCAGTTCTTC.

A note on this clone: One end of the junction does not line up with germline, which may come from a read error. The chain has TRBV5-8 and TRBJ2-7; D call uncertain. This CDR3 spans 9 amino acids. Germline V gives CDR1 SGHTS, CDR2 YDEGEE. The CDR3 sequence is CASSLLPLF. The CDR3 bases are TGTGCCAGCAGCCTACTACCCCTCTTC. The whole variable domain, remainder taken from reference TRBV5-8 and TRBJ2-7, is EAGVTQSPTHLIKTRGQQATLRCSPISGHTSVYWYQQALGLGLQFLLWYDEGEERNRGNFPPRFSGRQFPNYSSELNVNALELEDSALYLCASSLLPLFGPGTRLTVT.

The count of this clone is one. This rearrangement joins TRBV30 to TRBJ1-4; D remains ambiguous. V was pared by 0 bases and J by 7 bases, with 15 bases between. CDR1 and CDR2 (germline): GTSNPN, SVGIG (reference sequence). This CDR3 region has 15 residues. The DNA of the CDR3 is TGTGCCTGGAGTGTACTTGGTGGGAGTACTGAAAAACTGTTTTTT. Translation gives CAWSVLGGSTEKLFF.

V is TRBV19 and J is TRBJ2-5, with 10 bases matching TRBD1. Trimming removed 7 bases from V and 7 bases from J; junction bases left unmatched: 9. The germline gives CDR1 LNHDA, CDR2 SQIVND (reference sequence). The CDR3 spans 14 residues. The CDR3 sequence: CASTEGTGAGTQYF. In DNA form, the CDR3 reads TGTGCCAGTACCGAGGGGACAGGGGCAGGGACCCAGTACTTC. Complete variable domain (other parts from reference TRBV19 and TRBJ2-5): DGGITQSPKYLFRKEGQNVTLSCEQNLNHDAMYWYRQDPGQGLRLIYYSQIVNDFQKGDIAEGYSVSREKKESFPLTVTSAQKNPTAFYLCASTEGTGAGTQYFGPGTRLLVL.